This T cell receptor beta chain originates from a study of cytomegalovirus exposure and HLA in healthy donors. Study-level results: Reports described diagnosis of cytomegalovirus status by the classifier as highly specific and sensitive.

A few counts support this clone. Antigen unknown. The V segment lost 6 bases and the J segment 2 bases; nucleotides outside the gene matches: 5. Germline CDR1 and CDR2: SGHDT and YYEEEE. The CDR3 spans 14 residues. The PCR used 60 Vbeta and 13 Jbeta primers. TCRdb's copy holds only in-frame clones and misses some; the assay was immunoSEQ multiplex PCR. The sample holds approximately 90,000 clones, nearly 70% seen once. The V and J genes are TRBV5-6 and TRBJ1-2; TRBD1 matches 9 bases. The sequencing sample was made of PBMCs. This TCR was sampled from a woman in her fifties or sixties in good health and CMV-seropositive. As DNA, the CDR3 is TGTGCCAGCACCCTGGGGACAGGGAACTATGGCTACACCTTC. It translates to CASTLGTGNYGYTF. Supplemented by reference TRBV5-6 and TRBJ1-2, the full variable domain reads DAGVTQSPTHLIKTRGQQVTLRCSPKSGHDTVSWYQQALGQGPQFIFQYYEEEERQRGNFPDRFSGHQFPNYSSELNVNALLLGDSALYLCASTLGTGNYGYTFGSGTRLTVV.